What follows are 21 T cell receptor beta chains derived from one specimen sequenced in a study of blood T cell repertoires in COVID-19. Generated by immunoSEQ multiplex PCR, the TCRdb table keeps only in-frame clones and is missing some. The table has 100,000 to 150,000 clones, around three quarters seen once. Sequencing used peripheral blood. Receptors were obtained from a man in his forties with active or convalescent COVID-19.

This clone was found once. The chain carries TRBV18 and TRBJ1-4; TRBD1 is a possible D gene (5 bases). CDR3 length: 14 amino acids. Trimming cost V 6 bases and J 14 bases, with 22 bases left between them. Per the germline V gene, CDR1 is KGHSH and CDR2 is LQKENI. The CDR3 nucleotides are TGTGCCAGCTCCCCGGACACCTCCGGAGCAGGGCTGTTTTTT. This translates into CASSPDTSGAGLFF.

The V and J genes are TRBV2 and TRBJ2-3, with D possibly TRBD2 on 6 matching bases. V dropped 0 bases and J dropped 2 bases, with 9 bases sitting between them. The CDR3 is 15 residues long. Germline CDR1 SNHLY, CDR2 FYNNEI. The CDR3: CASSEAGLYTDTQYF. The CDR3 region has the DNA TGTGCCAGCAGTGAAGCGGGACTGTACACAGATACGCAGTATTTT.

The genes are TRBV10-3 and TRBJ1-5, with 7 bases that match TRBD1. This CDR3 comprises 15 residues. The V gene end was trimmed by 0 bases and the J gene end by 9 bases; junction bases not matched to a gene: 8. Germline CDR1 ENHRY, CDR2 SYGVKD. The CDR3 loop is CAISESKGGVWPQHF. CDR3 in DNA: TGTGCCATCAGTGAGTCGAAAGGGGGCGTATGGCCCCAGCATTTT.

The chain joins TRBV7-3 to TRBJ2-1; perhaps TRBD2 as D (6 bases). The CDR3 is 16 amino acids. Between the trimmed V and J ends, which lost 5 bases and 8 bases, there was a span of 22 bases. The germline V gene encodes CDR1 SGHTA and CDR2 FQGTGA. The chain's CDR3 is CASSPNPSVLGDEQFF. In nucleotides, the CDR3 is TGTGCCAGCAGCCCTAACCCTAGCGTTCTAGGTGATGAGCAGTTCTTC.

V gene TRBV5-6 combines with J gene TRBJ2-7; D gene ambiguous. The V gene's germline CDR1 is SGHDT and CDR2 YYEEEE. V dropped 0 bases and J dropped 7 bases, with 11 bases sitting between them. The CDR3 runs 13 residues. The DNA of the CDR3 is TGTGCCAGCAGCTTGGGGCAGGCCCTGGAGCAGTACTTC. As protein: CASSLGQALEQYF.

This clone is a singleton in its sample. This chain joins TRBV27 and TRBJ1-1; D ambiguous. The CDR3 is made up of 11 amino acids. From germline, CDR1 is MNHEY and CDR2 SMNVEV (reference sequence). V lost 10 bases and J 0 bases, leaving 6 bases between the germline ends. In nucleotides, the CDR3 is TGTGCCACCCAGATGAACACTGAAGCTTTCTTT. It codes for CATQMNTEAFF.

This chain links TRBV6-2 or TRBV6-3 with TRBJ2-3; 8 bases align to TRBD2. This CDR3 region has 15 residues. Germline CDR1 is MNHEY and CDR2 is SVGEGT. V lost 5 bases to trimming and J lost 2 bases; unmatched junction nucleotides: 6. The chain's CDR3 is CASSPGGANTDTQYF. DNA of the CDR3: TGTGCCAGCAGTCCGGGGGGGGCTAACACAGATACGCAGTATTTT.

The chain recombines TRBV11-2 with TRBJ1-1; 10 nucleotides line up with TRBD1. The V and J ends lost 1 base and 5 bases, in that order; junction bases with no gene match: 10. Germline V gene data show CDR1 as SGHAT and CDR2 as FQNNGV. This CDR3 is built from 17 residues. The CDR3 protein is CASSLAAGQGRGTEAFF. As DNA, the CDR3 is TGTGCCAGCAGCTTAGCAGCGGGACAGGGGAGGGGGACTGAAGCTTTCTTT.

This clone was seen more than once but under ten times. The chain couples TRBV7-6 to TRBJ2-7; D is uncertain. The CDR3 is 12 residues long. Germline-derived CDR1 and CDR2 are SGHVS and FNYEAQ. The V end was cut by 3 bases, the J end by 6 bases, with 9 bases between. In DNA form, the CDR3 reads TGTGCCAGCAGCTTCCCCAGAAGCGAGCAGTACTTC. Encoded protein: CASSFPRSEQYF.

J is TRBJ1-1 and V is TRBV4-1, with D possibly being TRBD1 (6 bases). Germline loops: CDR1 MGHRA, CDR2 YSYEKL. The V gene lost 4 bases and the J gene lost 3 bases, with 12 bases spanning the gap. The length of the CDR3 is 14 residues. The CDR3 sequence: CASSLLTGYTEAFF. CDR3 sequence (DNA): TGCGCCAGCAGCCTTCTGACAGGTTACACTGAAGCTTTCTTT.

This chain links TRBV7-2 with TRBJ1-3; possibly TRBD1 for D (5 bases). CDR1 SGHTA and CDR2 FQGNSA come from the germline V gene. The CDR3 sequence is 14 residues long. V was clipped by 5 bases and J by 0 bases, with 8 bases between them. CDR3 sequence reads: CASSPGGSGNTIYF. CDR3 in DNA: TGTGCCAGCAGCCCGGGGGGCTCTGGAAACACCATATATTTT.

The CDR3 is CASSLDLGQETQYF. CDR3 DNA sequence: TGTGCCAGCAGCTTGGACCTAGGACAAGAGACCCAGTACTTC. This rearrangement joins TRBV5-8 to TRBJ2-5, with D uncertain. Germline V gene lookup returns CDR1 SGHTS and CDR2 YDEGEE. V lost 0 bases, J lost 2 bases, and 8 bases lay in between. CDR3 length equals 14 residues. Together with reference TRBV5-8 and TRBJ2-5, the CDR3 gives the full variable domain: EAGVTQSPTHLIKTRGQQATLRCSPISGHTSVYWYQQALGLGLQFLLWYDEGEERNRGNFPPRFSGRQFPNYSSELNVNALELEDSALYLCASSLDLGQETQYFGPGTRLLVL.

The chain uses TRBV2 and TRBJ1-4; TRBD1 agrees at 9 bases. The CDR3 extends over 14 amino acids. Germline V gene lookup returns CDR1 SNHLY and CDR2 FYNNEI. J was trimmed by 7 bases and V by 5 bases; bases with no gene match: 5. In DNA form, the CDR3 reads TGTGCCAGCAGTTCCGGGACAGGGTCTGAAAAACTGTTTTTT. Its translation: CASSSGTGSEKLFF.

The chain uses TRBV29-1 and TRBJ2-7, with D possibly matching TRBD1 (5 bases). This CDR3 comprises 12 residues. CDR1 SQVTM and CDR2 ANQGSEA come from the germline V gene. V lost 4 bases, J lost 3 bases, and 10 bases lay in between. This CDR3 is CSVGDSYYEQYF. CDR3 nucleotides: TGCAGCGTTGGTGACAGTTACTACGAGCAGTACTTC.

The chain is built from TRBV7-8 and TRBJ1-1, with D possibly matching TRBD1 (6 bases). Germline CDR1 SGHVS, CDR2 FQNEAQ. The V end lost 7 bases, the J end lost 3 bases, and 21 bases lay between the germline ends. CDR3 length: 16 residues. The CDR3 region has the DNA TGTGCCAGCACCCAGGGGAGAGGGGTCATTGACACTGAAGCTTTCTTT. This translates into CASTQGRGVIDTEAFF.

The chain recombines TRBV11-3 with TRBJ2-3; 8 bases align to TRBD2. Trimming removed 3 bases from V and 0 bases from J; junction bases left unmatched: 5. Germline V CDR1 and CDR2: SGHNT, YENEEA. CDR3 length: 16 amino acids. The CDR3 protein is CASSFSAGESTDTQYF. The CDR3 nucleotides are TGTGCCAGCAGCTTCTCAGCGGGGGAGAGCACAGATACGCAGTATTTT.

The chain carries TRBV27 and TRBJ2-7, with no clear D. With 3 bases removed from V and 0 bases from J, the gap between germline ends came to 6 bases. From germline, CDR1 is MNHEY and CDR2 SMNVEV (reference sequence). The CDR3 covers 13 residues. CDR3 residues: CASSFYGSYEQYF. In nucleotides, the CDR3 is TGTGCCAGCAGTTTCTACGGCTCCTACGAGCAGTACTTC.

The chain uses TRBV6-5 and TRBJ2-7; TRBD1 matches 9 bases. The CDR3 has 14 residues. The V gene end was trimmed by 6 bases and the J gene end by 2 bases; junction bases not matched to a gene: 5. Germline V gene sequence: CDR1 MNHEY, CDR2 SVGAGI. The CDR3 DNA reads as TGTGCCAGCAGCCCCGGGACAGGGCCCTACGAGCAGTACTTC. Residues: CASSPGTGPYEQYF.

The chain employs TRBV28 and TRBJ2-7, with 7 nucleotides matching TRBD1. This CDR3 has 16 amino acids. V shed 1 base, J shed 0 bases, and the junction held 6 bases outside the gene matches. Germline CDR1 reads MDHEN; CDR2 reads SYDVKM. CDR3 sequence: CASSLSLGGNSYEQYF. In DNA, the CDR3 is TGTGCCAGCAGTTTATCACTAGGGGGCAACTCCTACGAGCAGTACTTC.

This chain joins TRBV5-1 and TRBJ1-1; D might be TRBD1 (5 bases). This CDR3 has 13 amino acids. Trimming took off 7 bases at V and 1 base at J, with 11 bases between the two ends. CDR1 is SGHRS and CDR2 is YFSETQ in the germline V gene. The CDR3 DNA sequence: TGCGCCAGCGCAGGGAAGTCGAACACTGAAGCTTTCTTT. It is translated as CASAGKSNTEAFF.

The chain is built from TRBV5-1 and TRBJ1-3; 7 positions match TRBD1. Per germline, CDR1 SGHRS and CDR2 YFSETQ. The CDR3 is 15 residues long. The trim removed 0 bases at V and 6 bases at J, leaving 6 bases unmatched. This CDR3 reads CASSLAGTAINTIYF. In DNA form, the CDR3 reads TGCGCCAGCAGCTTGGCAGGGACAGCCATAAACACCATATATTTT.